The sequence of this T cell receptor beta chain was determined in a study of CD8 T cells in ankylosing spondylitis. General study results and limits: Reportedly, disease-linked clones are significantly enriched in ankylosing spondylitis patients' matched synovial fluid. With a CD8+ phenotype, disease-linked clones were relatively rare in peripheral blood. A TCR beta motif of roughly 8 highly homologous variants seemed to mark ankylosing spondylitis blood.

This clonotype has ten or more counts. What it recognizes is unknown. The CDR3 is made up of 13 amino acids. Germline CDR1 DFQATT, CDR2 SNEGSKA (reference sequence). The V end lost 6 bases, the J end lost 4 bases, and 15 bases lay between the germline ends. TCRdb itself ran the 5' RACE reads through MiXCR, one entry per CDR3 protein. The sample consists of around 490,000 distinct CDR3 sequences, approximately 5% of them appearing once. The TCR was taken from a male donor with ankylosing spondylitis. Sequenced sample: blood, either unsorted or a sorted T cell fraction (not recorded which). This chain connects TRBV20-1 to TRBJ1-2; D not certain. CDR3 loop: CSATSGGPYGYTF. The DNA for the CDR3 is TGCAGTGCCACTAGTGGCGGCCCCTATGGCTACACCTTC.